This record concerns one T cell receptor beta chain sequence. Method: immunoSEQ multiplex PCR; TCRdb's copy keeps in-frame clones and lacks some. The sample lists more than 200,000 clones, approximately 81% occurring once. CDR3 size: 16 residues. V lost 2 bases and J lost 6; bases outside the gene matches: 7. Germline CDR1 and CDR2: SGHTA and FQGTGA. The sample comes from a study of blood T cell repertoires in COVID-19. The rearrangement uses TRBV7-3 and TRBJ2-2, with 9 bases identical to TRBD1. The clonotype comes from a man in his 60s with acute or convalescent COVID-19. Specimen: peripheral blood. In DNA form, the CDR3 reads TGTGCCAGCAGCTTACCAACGGACAGGGGACCCGGGGAGCTGTTTTTT. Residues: CASSLPTDRGPGELFF.